These 27 T cell receptor beta chains share one sample of origin, sequenced in a study of shared clonotypes between healthy human individuals (dated by TCRdb to about 2020). The library relied on the immunoSEQ multiplex PCR assay. TCRdb provides this immuneACCESS table in a form limited to in-frame rearrangements. Some clones are lacking; in checked studies, under half of them reflect an unresolved V gene, and why the rest are absent is not known. The sample table contains a few million clones; only one count was recorded for approximately 95% of them. The ten largest make up under 0.45% of the sample. The specimen was naive CD4+ T cells from PBMCs. The cell subset or site label corresponds to: CD45RA+ positively selected. The receptors shown here come from a man aged 18-30 years in good health. Some clones in this sample may be carry-over from other donors' samples.

This clone was recorded only once. The chain employs TRBV2 and TRBJ2-5; D possibly matches TRBD1 or TRBD2 (5 bases each). The CDR3 length is 13 residues. V was shortened by 5 bases and J by 2 bases, with 9 bases between the two germline ends. Germline V lookup: CDR1 SNHLY, CDR2 FYNNEI. The CDR3 region is CASSRDAQETQYF. The CDR3 DNA reads as TGTGCCAGCAGTAGGGACGCGCAAGAGACCCAGTACTTC.

This clone was counted a single time. The CDR3 nucleotides read TGTGCCAGCAGCTTTTCCGGGGGGAGCGCCGGGGAGCTGTTTTTT. Protein sequence: CASSFSGGSAGELFF. The chain carries TRBV7-3 and TRBJ2-2, with 7 nucleotides matching TRBD2. V shed 3 bases, J shed 6 bases, and the junction held 7 bases outside the gene matches. The CDR3 is 15 residues long. Germline V gene lookup returns CDR1 SGHTA and CDR2 FQGTGA.

The chain is built from TRBV11-2 and TRBJ2-3; no firm D call. The CDR3 contains 14 residues. Germline assignment: CDR1 SGHAT and CDR2 FQNNGV. V gave up 5 bases and J gave up 0 bases, with 9 bases separating them. The CDR3 nucleotides are TGTGCCAGCAGCCCCTCCAGCAGCACAGATACGCAGTATTTT. Translated: CASSPSSSTDTQYF.

J is TRBJ2-3 and V is TRBV10-3; TRBD1 agrees at 11 bases. V dropped 6 bases and J dropped 1; count of bases not matched to a gene: 3. The CDR3 is 15 residues long. Germline V gives CDR1 ENHRY, CDR2 SYGVKD. The CDR3 DNA follows: TGTGCCATCAGCGGACAGGGGGCCGGCACAGATACGCAGTATTTT. Its translation: CAISGQGAGTDTQYF.

Concerning this clone: Other DNA sequences in the same sample also yield this CDR3. The chain combines TRBV18 with TRBJ2-3; D perhaps matches TRBD1 (7 bases). Germline CDR1 and CDR2: KGHSH and LQKENI. This CDR3 is 14 amino acids long. Trimming removed 6 bases from V and 2 bases from J, with 12 bases in between. The CDR3 nucleotides read TGTGCCAGCTCGCGGGACAGCTCCACAGATACGCAGTATTTT. Amino acid sequence: CASSRDSSTDTQYF.

This clone was observed a few times. The rearrangement uses TRBV5-4 and TRBJ1-1, with 8 bases that match TRBD1. Germline V gene sequence: CDR1 SGHNT, CDR2 YYREEE (reference sequence). The CDR3 extends over 14 amino acids. The junction had 2 bases not matched to a gene; V was cut back by 3 bases and J by 1 base. CDR3 loop: CASSYQGANTEAFF. The CDR3 DNA sequence: TGTGCCAGCAGCTACCAGGGGGCGAACACTGAAGCTTTCTTT.

As regards this clone: Additional DNA sequences in this sample encode the identical CDR3. This chain joins TRBV7-3 and TRBJ2-1; D not resolved. CDR3 length: 12 amino acids. The germline gives CDR1 SGHTA, CDR2 FQGTGA. Trimming took 0 bases from V and 7 from J, leaving 4 bases between them. In nucleotides, the CDR3 is TGTGCCAGCAGCTTAACCGGGAATGAGCAGTTCTTC. Protein product: CASSLTGNEQFF.

The chain carries TRBV28 and TRBJ2-2; the match to TRBD2 covers 7 bases. J gave up 4 bases and V 2 bases, and 4 bases lay outside the gene matches. The CDR3 totals 15 residues. Per the germline V gene, CDR1 is MDHEN and CDR2 is SYDVKM. CDR3 nucleotides: TGTGCCAGCAGTTTAACCGGGACTACCACCGGGGAGCTGTTTTTT. Its protein is CASSLTGTTTGELFF. The variable domain in full, completed from reference TRBV28 and TRBJ2-2, reads DVKVTQSSRYLVKRTGEKVFLECVQDMDHENMFWYRQDPGLGLRLIYFSYDVKMKEKGDIPEGYSVSREKKERFSLILESASTNQTSMYLCASSLTGTTTGELFFGEGSRLTVL.

This chain links TRBV6-5 with TRBJ1-4; perhaps TRBD1 as D (6 bases). V lost 8 bases to trimming and J lost 7 bases, with 17 bases between them. Germline CDR1 MNHEY, CDR2 SVGAGI. This CDR3 spans 14 amino acids. CDR3 bases: TGTGCCAGCGGCCTCCCGGGGGCCGCTGAAAAACTGTTTTTT. The encoded protein is CASGLPGAAEKLFF.

The rearrangement uses TRBV6-1 and TRBJ2-3; D is uncertain. The CDR3 consists of 15 residues. Germline V gene lookup returns CDR1 MNHNS and CDR2 SASEGT. Trimming left V 6 bases short and J 1 base short, with 14 bases between. The CDR3 sequence: CASSRGPFGTDTQYF. The CDR3 coding sequence is TGTGCCAGCAGCCGCGGTCCTTTTGGCACAGATACGCAGTATTTT.

The chain uses TRBV4-3 and TRBJ1-1; 8 bases agree with TRBD1. Germline V gene data show CDR1 as LGHNA and CDR2 as YSLEER. This CDR3 is built from 14 residues. V gave up 0 bases and J gave up 6 bases; unmatched junction bases: 3. CDR3 protein: CASSQDGRGPEAFF. CDR3 coding DNA: TGCGCCAGCAGCCAAGACGGCAGGGGGCCTGAAGCTTTCTTT.

About this clone itself: Different DNA sequences within this sample yield the same CDR3. The chain has TRBV28 and TRBJ2-7; 9 bases map to TRBD1. Germline CDR1 MDHEN, CDR2 SYDVKM. CDR3 length: 15 amino acids. The V and J ends lost 6 bases and 0 bases, in that order; junction bases with no gene match: 6. CDR3 DNA: TGTGCCAGCAGGTCAGGGACAGGGCTCTCCTACGAGCAGTACTTC. This gives the protein CASRSGTGLSYEQYF. Filled out from reference TRBV28 and TRBJ2-7, the complete variable domain reads DVKVTQSSRYLVKRTGEKVFLECVQDMDHENMFWYRQDPGLGLRLIYFSYDVKMKEKGDIPEGYSVSREKKERFSLILESASTNQTSMYLCASRSGTGLSYEQYFGPGTRLTVT.

This chain connects TRBV28 to TRBJ2-5; tentative D call: TRBD2 (6 bases). Germline values: CDR1 MDHEN, CDR2 SYDVKM. This CDR3 has 11 residues. Trimming pared 2 bases from V and 10 bases from J, leaving 8 bases between. The CDR3 DNA is TGTGCCAGCAGTTTAGGGCGGGGCCAGTACTTC. The encoded protein is CASSLGRGQYF. Combining the CDR3 with reference TRBV28 and TRBJ2-5 gives the whole variable domain DVKVTQSSRYLVKRTGEKVFLECVQDMDHENMFWYRQDPGLGLRLIYFSYDVKMKEKGDIPEGYSVSREKKERFSLILESASTNQTSMYLCASSLGRGQYFGPGTRLLVL.

V and J are TRBV5-1 and TRBJ2-1; the match to TRBD2 covers 8 bases. The CDR3 length is 15 residues. From germline, CDR1 is SGHRS and CDR2 YFSETQ. J was trimmed by 3 bases and V by 4 bases; bases with no gene match: 6. CDR3 coding DNA: TGCGCCAGCAGCGGGCTCAGCGGGGGCTACAATGAGCAGTTCTTC. Translating it yields CASSGLSGGYNEQFF.

This chain connects TRBV29-1 to TRBJ2-7; 8 positions match TRBD2. The length of the CDR3 is 12 residues. The junction had 8 bases not matched to a gene; V was cut back by 7 bases and J by 6 bases. Looked up from germline, CDR1 is SQVTM and CDR2 is ANQGSEA. Here the CDR3 DNA reads TGCAGCGCTCGGAGCGGGGGACGCGAGCAGTACTTC. Translating it yields CSARSGGREQYF.

The V call is TRBV5-1, the J call TRBJ2-2; 9 nucleotides match TRBD1. This CDR3 has 15 residues. Germline loops: CDR1 SGHRS, CDR2 YFSETQ. With V trimmed by 5 bases and J by 6 bases, 8 bases remained unmatched. The CDR3 region is CASSLWDREAGELFF. CDR3 in DNA: TGCGCCAGCAGTCTTTGGGACAGGGAAGCCGGGGAGCTGTTTTTT. Together with reference TRBV5-1 and TRBJ2-2, the CDR3 gives the full variable domain: KAGVTQTPRYLIKTRGQQVTLSCSPISGHRSVSWYQQTPGQGLQFLFEYFSETQRNKGNFPGRFSGRQFSNSRSEMNVSTLELGDSALYLCASSLWDREAGELFFGEGSRLTVL.

The rearrangement uses TRBV28 and TRBJ1-2; D is unresolved. V lost 3 bases, J lost 8 bases, and 13 bases lay in between. The CDR3 extends over 13 amino acids. Germline V CDR1 and CDR2: MDHEN, SYDVKM. The CDR3 protein is CASSFFAARGYTF. The CDR3 region has the DNA TGTGCCAGCAGTTTCTTTGCGGCTCGCGGCTACACCTTC.

The chain employs TRBV6-4 and TRBJ2-7, with TRBD2 identical over 8 bases. This CDR3 region has 13 residues. The J segment lost 7 bases and the V segment lost 7 bases, leaving 9 bases of the junction unmatched. CDR1 and CDR2 from the germline V gene are MRHNA and SNTAGT. The CDR3 DNA is TGTGCCAGCACGGTTAGCGGGACAAGTGAGCAGTACTTC. This codes for CASTVSGTSEQYF.

This rearrangement joins TRBV5-4 to TRBJ1-2, with 8 bases lining up with TRBD1. Unmatched junction bases numbered 7, after V lost 1 base and J lost 5 bases. The CDR3 is 15 residues long. Germline V gene sequence: CDR1 SGHNT, CDR2 YYREEE (reference sequence). The CDR3 loop reads CASSLTGGVGYGYTF. The CDR3 nucleotides read TGTGCCAGCAGCTTGACAGGGGGAGTCGGGTATGGCTACACCTTC.

The chain couples TRBV19 to TRBJ2-5; 7 bases map to TRBD1. This CDR3 region has 13 residues. Germline V gene lookup returns CDR1 LNHDA and CDR2 SQIVND (reference sequence). Trimming took 5 bases from V and 3 from J; bases not matched to a gene: 3. As DNA, the CDR3 is TGTGCCAGTAGTGCCGACAGGGAAGAGACCCAGTACTTC. This translates into CASSADREETQYF.

The chain joins TRBV4-1 to TRBJ1-6; D is unresolved. The germline gives CDR1 MGHRA, CDR2 YSYEKL. Trimming cost V 4 bases and J 0 bases, with 13 bases left between them. The CDR3 runs 17 residues. The CDR3 protein is CASSLRRESSYNSPLHF. DNA of the CDR3: TGCGCCAGCAGCCTCAGACGGGAGAGCTCCTATAATTCACCCCTCCACTTT.

The chain carries TRBV6-1 and TRBJ2-5, with D hard to call. This CDR3 has 13 amino acids. Deletions cut 7 bases from V and 5 bases from J, with 14 bases between. Germline CDR1 is MNHNS and CDR2 is SASEGT. The CDR3 sequence: CASKVGVAETQYF. The CDR3 region has the DNA TGTGCCAGCAAGGTTGGAGTTGCCGAGACCCAGTACTTC.

The chain is built from TRBV7-9 and TRBJ2-3; 11 bases are shared with TRBD2. The CDR3 contains 15 residues. Germline trimming cut 6 bases from V and 3 bases from J; bases unmatched to any gene: 5. The germline gives CDR1 SEHNR, CDR2 FQNEAQ (reference sequence). In DNA, the CDR3 is TGTGCCAGCAGGTATGGGACTAGCGGTACAGATACGCAGTATTTT. Translating it yields CASRYGTSGTDTQYF.

Only one count was recorded for this clone. This chain links TRBV7-8 with TRBJ1-1; D uncertain. The germline V and J ends were trimmed by 0 bases and 4 bases, with 9 bases remaining between them. Germline V CDR1 and CDR2: SGHVS, FQNEAQ. The CDR3 length is 14 residues. CDR3 sequence (DNA): TGTGCCAGCAGCTTAGCGCGGGCGGGCACTGAAGCTTTCTTT. It is translated as CASSLARAGTEAFF.

The rearrangement uses TRBV18 and TRBJ2-7, with D possibly being TRBD1 (6 bases). The V and J ends lost 6 bases and 3 bases respectively, with 12 bases between them. Germline CDR1 reads KGHSH; CDR2 reads LQKENI. The length of the CDR3 is 13 residues. CDR3 loop: CASSPDSIYEQYF. For the CDR3, the DNA is TGTGCCAGCTCGCCGGACAGTATCTACGAGCAGTACTTC.

This chain links TRBV7-9 with TRBJ2-5; D is undetermined. The germline V gene has CDR1 SEHNR and CDR2 FQNEAQ (reference sequence). The V gene lost 0 bases and the J gene lost 4 bases, with 15 bases spanning the gap. The CDR3 loop spans 16 amino acids. The CDR3 sequence: CASSLAGGGRGETQYF. For the CDR3, the DNA is TGTGCCAGCAGCTTAGCGGGTGGCGGAAGAGGAGAGACCCAGTACTTC. Variable domain in full (rest from reference TRBV7-9 and TRBJ2-5): DTGVSQNPRHKITKRGQNVTFRCDPISEHNRLYWYRQTLGQGPEFLTYFQNEAQLEKSRLLSDRFSAERPKGSFSTLEIQRTEQGDSAMYLCASSLAGGGRGETQYFGPGTRLLVL.

The chain is built from TRBV19 and TRBJ1-2; D is possibly TRBD1 (6 bases). Germline V gives CDR1 LNHDA, CDR2 SQIVND (reference sequence). Trimming left V 6 bases short and J 5 bases short, with 10 bases between. This CDR3 is built from 12 residues. The CDR3 here is CASSSRGYGYTF. CDR3 sequence (DNA): TGTGCCAGTAGCAGCAGGGGTTATGGCTACACCTTC.